The sample holds many counts of the clone carrying this T cell receptor (beta chain). The antigen remains unidentified. The source of the sample is a study of regulatory T cells in long-lasting Graves disease. Study-level information: Over-5-year antithyroid drug use with positive TSH receptor antibodies defined persistent Graves' disease in the study.

Arm-PCR with iRepertoire HTBI primers amplified the CDR3 regions for these TCR beta libraries. One entry per CDR3 protein results from TCRdb running MiXCR on the multiplex PCR reads. The table has around 460,000 distinct CDR3 sequences, roughly 21% seen once; the top ten hold roughly 7%. Trimming stripped 1 base from V and 5 bases from J, with 3 bases between. Germline loops: CDR1 LGHDT, CDR2 YNNKEL (reference sequence). The CDR3 spans 12 residues. Documented time point: persistent/refractory GD, antithyroid drugs over 5 years with positive TRAb. After RNA was extracted from PBMCs, the TCR library was made from it. Study outcomes and limitations: TCR diversity was lower in persistent Graves' patients than in newly diagnosed ones. The study found TRBV28, TRBJ1-2 and TRBJ2-5 favored in persistent disease. Those with persistent disease had in common more public clonotypes (around 2,500) than new patients (about 970).

The chain couples TRBV3-1 to TRBJ1-5; D ambiguous. This TCR was recovered from a female donor with Graves disease. The material sequenced was peripheral blood mononuclear cells (PBMCs), taken when the disease was refractory, from a patient treated with antithyroid drugs. The CDR3, as DNA: TGTGCCAGCAGCCAAGGTGATCAGCCCCAGCATTTT. Translating gives CASSQGDQPQHF.